This T cell receptor beta chain derives from a study of cytomegalovirus exposure and HLA in healthy donors. The study, taken as a whole, reports: Altogether, some 170 TCR beta chains were recorded as cytomegalovirus-associated.

The table came from immunoSEQ multiplex PCR; TCRdb's copy has only in-frame clones and leaves some out. The table includes 200,000 to 250,000 clones, around 80% detected once. Concerning this clone itself: Its antigen is currently unknown.

The origin of this receptor is a woman younger than 45 in good health and CMV-seropositive. The material sequenced was PBMCs.

The CDR3 region has the DNA TGTGCCAGCAGTCCCGCAGACAGGGATGGCTACACCTTC. It is translated as CASSPADRDGYTF. V usage is TRBV28 and J usage is TRBJ1-2; 7 bases align to TRBD1. V shed 5 bases, J shed 6 bases, and the junction held 6 bases outside the gene matches. Germline CDR1 and CDR2: MDHEN and SYDVKM. The CDR3 runs 13 residues.